This T cell receptor beta chain originates from a study of T-cell memory formation after mild COVID-19. About the study: Largely, TCR clusters stayed within a single donor. Points from the study as a whole: CM and EM subsets held most contracting CD4+ clones; EMRA held CD8+ ones.

CDR1 is MNHEY, CDR2 SVGEGT, per germline. Between the trimmed V and J ends, which lost 6 bases and 4 bases, there was a span of 16 bases. The CDR3 contains 14 residues. 5'RACE primed at constant segments yielded TCR alpha and TCR beta cDNA libraries bearing sample barcodes and UMIs. TCRdb ran MiXCR on the 5' RACE reads and lists one entry per CDR3 protein. Of some 210,000 distinct CDR3 sequences in the sample, over 9.5% are singletons; the top ten hold around 2.9%. This clonotype was observed at least ten times. The antigen remains unidentified. The sequence derives from a man aged 18 to 29 who had mild COVID-19 (a few samples of this study predate the infection). Cell type and time point are not known. The chain carries TRBV6-2 or TRBV6-3 and TRBJ2-7; D assignment may be TRBD1 or TRBD2 (7 bases each). The specimen sequenced was PBMCs or a T cell subset sorted from them (not recorded which). The CDR3, as DNA: TGTGCCAGCAGCGGGGGAGGGGGCCGATACGAGCAGTACGTC. Protein sequence: CASSGGGGRYEQYV.